The 9 T cell receptor beta chains below all came from one sample that was sequenced in a study of blood T cell repertoires in COVID-19. TCRdb's table, derived via immunoSEQ multiplex PCR, lists solely in-frame clones and lacks some. This sample has about 400,000 clones, with around nine tenths found just once. Sequenced input: PBMCs or T cells enriched from blood (not recorded which). All receptors derive from a woman aged 50 to 60 who had recovered from COVID-19.

The chain has TRBV10-3 and TRBJ1-1; 9 bases agree with TRBD1. The CDR3 has 16 residues. Germline V CDR1 and CDR2: ENHRY, SYGVKD. V was clipped by 5 bases and J by 5 bases; unmatched bases: 12. The CDR3: CAISRTLDRGGTEAFF. Written as DNA, the CDR3 is TGTGCCATCAGTCGGACTTTGGACAGGGGCGGTACTGAAGCTTTCTTT.

As concerns this clone: The same CDR3 also results from other DNA sequences found in this sample. V gene TRBV12-3 or TRBV12-4 combines with J gene TRBJ1-1; D unclear. This CDR3 has 12 residues. Deletions cut 3 bases from V and 1 base from J, with 3 bases between. The CDR3 region has the DNA TGTGCCAGCAGTTTCCGGAACACTGAAGCTTTCTTT. It translates to CASSFRNTEAFF.

The CDR3 DNA follows: TGCGCCAGCAGCCAGGATGGGCACACTGAAGCTTTCTTT. It is translated as CASSQDGHTEAFF. The chain carries TRBV5-1 and TRBJ1-1; D unclear. The length of the CDR3 is 13 residues. V gave up 4 bases and J gave up 3 bases, with 10 bases separating them. Germline values: CDR1 SGHRS, CDR2 YFSETQ. Based on the CDR3 plus reference TRBV5-1 and TRBJ1-1, the full variable domain is KAGVTQTPRYLIKTRGQQVTLSCSPISGHRSVSWYQQTPGQGLQFLFEYFSETQRNKGNFPGRFSGRQFSNSRSEMNVSTLELGDSALYLCASSQDGHTEAFFGQGTRLTVV.

This clone was seen a handful of times. The CDR3 reads CATMDRAGNTIYF. CDR3 nucleotide sequence: TGTGCCACCATGGACAGGGCTGGAAACACCATATATTTT. This chain joins TRBV24-1 and TRBJ1-3; 8 nucleotides agree with TRBD1. After removal of 8 bases from V and 2 bases from J, the junction contained 1 base not matched to a gene. The CDR3 is 13 residues long. Germline loops: CDR1 KGHDR, CDR2 SFDVKD.

The gene calls are TRBV3-1 (or the pseudogene TRBV3-2) and TRBJ2-2; D might be TRBD2 (6 bases). The CDR3 runs 17 residues. Trimming cost V 4 bases and J 6 bases, with 21 bases left between them. Germline CDR1 and CDR2: LGHDT and YNNKEL (reference sequence). The CDR3 reads CASSRLSGGGSAGELFF. The CDR3 nucleotides are TGTGCCAGCAGCCGTCTTTCCGGTGGAGGGTCGGCCGGGGAGCTGTTTTTT.

V is TRBV30 and J is TRBJ1-6; the D gene is possibly TRBD1 (6 bases). Trimming cost V 0 bases and J 11 bases, with 11 bases left between them. The germline gives CDR1 GTSNPN, CDR2 SVGIG (reference sequence). The CDR3 length is 13 residues. The CDR3 DNA reads TGTGCCTGGAGTGTTTCAGGGGCGCCACCCCTCCACTTT. Its protein product is CAWSVSGAPPLHF.

The chain combines TRBV20-1 with TRBJ2-3; 9 bases align to TRBD2. V lost 3 bases, J lost 0 bases, and 4 bases stayed unmatched. Germline loops: CDR1 DFQATT, CDR2 SNEGSKA (reference sequence). The CDR3 runs 15 residues. In DNA form, the CDR3 reads TGCAGTGCTAGTTTAACTAGCGGGAGCACAGATACGCAGTATTTT. Residues: CSASLTSGSTDTQYF.

The J gene is TRBJ2-5, the V gene TRBV5-5, with 8 positions matching TRBD1. This CDR3 has 16 residues. Trimming removed 1 base from V and 5 bases from J; junction bases left unmatched: 10. Germline CDR1 SGHKS, CDR2 YYEKEE (reference sequence). CDR3 sequence: CASSLSAGGYGETQYF. DNA for the CDR3: TGTGCCAGCAGCTTGTCCGCAGGGGGCTATGGGGAGACCCAGTACTTC. Complete variable domain (other parts from reference TRBV5-5 and TRBJ2-5): DAGVTQSPTHLIKTRGQQVTLRCSPISGHKSVSWYQQVLGQGPQFIFQYYEKEERGRGNFPDRFSARQFPNYSSELNVNALLLGDSALYLCASSLSAGGYGETQYFGPGTRLLVL.

CDR3 bases: TGTGCCCACCAGGGGTTCAGTTCACCCCTCCACTTT. Residues: CAHQGFSSPLHF. The J gene is TRBJ1-6, the V gene TRBV30; D perhaps matches TRBD1 (6 bases). Trimming pared 8 bases from V and 9 bases from J, leaving 14 bases between. The CDR3 is made up of 12 amino acids. From germline, CDR1 is GTSNPN and CDR2 SVGIG (reference sequence).